This TCR beta chain emerged from a study of blood T cell repertoires in COVID-19. For the study at large: Collection of acute and convalescent COVID-19 samples took place in the United States, Italy and Spain.

Sequencing was performed with immunoSEQ multiplex PCR; in TCRdb, only in-frame clones are kept and a portion is missing. Among 120,000 to 150,000 clones, 84% were seen once, and the ten largest hold almost 9%. Enrollment of patients from Seattle took place during active infection, with longitudinal follow-up. This CDR3 has 15 amino acids. CDR1 is SGHRS and CDR2 is YFSETQ in the germline V gene. V shed 2 bases, J shed 0 bases, and the junction held 4 bases outside the gene matches. V gene TRBV5-1 combines with J gene TRBJ2-5, with TRBD1 matching over 7 bases. The sequence derives from a man aged 25 to 40 with COVID-19, enrolled during active disease. The sample comprised peripheral blood. This chain's CDR3 is CASSFGDSYQETQYF. Here the CDR3 DNA reads TGCGCCAGCAGCTTTGGGGACAGTTACCAAGAGACCCAGTACTTC.